These 3 T cell receptor beta chains share one sample of origin, sequenced in a study of prognosis after radiotherapy for stage I lung cancer. Multiplex PCR, run in two rounds, amplified TCR beta CDR3 from genomic DNA. Amplification in first-round PCR relied on primers specific to each TRBV and TRBJ gene. TCRdb re-derived calls from the multiplex PCR reads in MiXCR, one entry per CDR3 protein. This sample yields fewer than 20,000 distinct CDR3 sequences, of which roughly 47% are seen a single time; approximately 39% belongs to the top ten. Sequences were derived from PBMCs, sampled before or after stereotactic body radiation therapy (not recorded which). The source of these receptors is a donor over 45 with non-small cell lung cancer.

In this sample, this clonotype turned up many times. The rearrangement joins TRBV20-1 to TRBJ2-2, with TRBD2 matching over 8 bases. The CDR3 contains 14 residues. Germline assignment: CDR1 DFQATT and CDR2 SNEGSKA (reference sequence). V lost 6 bases and J lost 4; bases outside the gene matches: 7. The CDR3 nucleotides read TGCAGTGCCAAAATAGCGGGACTCACCGGGGAGCTGTTTTTT. It is translated as CSAKIAGLTGELFF.

The sample holds many counts of this clonotype. This chain connects TRBV24-1 to TRBJ2-6; D is undetermined. Germline loops: CDR1 KGHDR, CDR2 SFDVKD. V was clipped by 0 bases and J by 4 bases, with 3 bases between them. The CDR3 totals 14 residues. The CDR3, as DNA: TGTGCCACCAGTGATTTGAGCGGGGCCAACGTCCTGACTTTC. Amino acid sequence: CATSDLSGANVLTF.

This clonotype was found once. The chain has TRBV7-8 and TRBJ2-7, with 10 bases that match TRBD2. The CDR3 contains 13 residues. The V gene's germline CDR1 is SGHVS and CDR2 FQNEAQ. Trimming took 4 bases from V and 6 from J; bases not matched to a gene: 3. The CDR3 region is CASSSVAGGEQYF. In nucleotides, the CDR3 is TGTGCCAGCAGCTCCGTAGCGGGGGGCGAGCAGTACTTC. The whole variable domain, remainder taken from reference TRBV7-8 and TRBJ2-7, is GAGVSQSPRYKVAKRGQDVALRCDPISGHVSLFWYQQALGQGPEFLTYFQNEAQLDKSGLPSDRFFAERPEGSVSTLKIQRTQQEDSAVYLCASSSVAGGEQYFGPGTRLTVT.